This TCR beta chain was sequenced during a study of T cells after yellow fever vaccination. TCRdb independently ran MiXCR on the 5' RACE reads; one entry per CDR3 protein. The repertoire holds 300,000 to 400,000 distinct CDR3 sequences, roughly 8.7% seen once, with more than 15% in the top ten. The clonotype was recovered from a man aged 18 to 30 who received the YFV17D yellow fever vaccine. Sequenced material: PBMCs, taken on the day of the first yellow fever vaccination.

This CDR3 reads CSARGLAATYNEQFF. For the CDR3, the DNA is TGCAGTGCTAGAGGCCTAGCGGCCACCTACAATGAGCAGTTCTTC. The rearrangement joins TRBV20-1 to TRBJ2-1, with 7 bases fitting TRBD2. The CDR3 spans 15 residues. Looked up from germline, CDR1 is DFQATT and CDR2 is SNEGSKA (reference sequence). V gave up 1 base and J gave up 2 bases; unmatched junction bases: 5.